This T cell receptor beta chain was identified in a study of cytotoxic CD8 clonotypes in ibrutinib-treated CLL. On the study more broadly: Response was recorded as partial in approximately 24 patients and complete in 2; at median around 68 months, approximately 14 remained remitted and some 12 had progressed. Response specimens were obtained following a median treatment duration of about 12 months, with a range of 6 to 36.

The V gene's germline CDR1 is SGHDN and CDR2 FVKESK. The CDR3 spans 13 residues. General observations from the study: Sustained-remission patients were sampled at one set of times and progressing patients at different ones.

With respect to this clone: Its target is not known. At one end the junction does not follow the germline gene, possibly because of a read error.

Measured with immunoSEQ multiplex PCR; TCRdb has only the in-frame clones, and not every one. The sample lists 65,000 to 95,000 clones; around 83% were seen once. The chain carries TRBV14 and TRBJ1-2; 7 bases are shared with TRBD1. This sequence was found in a human donor with chronic lymphocytic leukemia. The starting material was PBMCs, obtained before ibrutinib treatment. CDR3 sequence (DNA): TGTGCCAGCACCCAAGACAGGGATCTAGGCTACACCTTC. Translating it yields CASTQDRDLGYTF.